These 7 T cell receptor beta chains were all obtained from the same sample, sequenced in a study of beta chain features in type 1 diabetes. As every portion of the isolated RNA was reverse transcribed, the sequencing read expressed TCRB transcripts. Produced via immunoSEQ multiplex PCR; TCRdb's table is partial and in-frame only. Of 20,000 to 25,000 clones in the sample, about three fifths were seen once. No antigen has been identified for these receptors. Study results and caveats: Type 1 diabetes patients showed a moderate but significant shortening of TCRB CDR3s in all four CD4+ subsets.

Sequenced input: stem cell memory CD4+ T cells from blood. These receptors all come from a man younger than 35 with type 1 diabetes.

This sequence joins TRBV19 and TRBJ2-1, with TRBD1 matching 7 bases. V lost 5 bases, J lost 0 bases, and 10 bases stayed unmatched. Germline CDR1 reads LNHDA; CDR2 reads SQIVND (reference sequence). The CDR3 runs to 17 residues. This chain's CDR3 is CASSLRYRDSSYNEQFF. In DNA, the CDR3 is TGTGCCAGTAGTCTCCGCTACAGGGACAGCTCCTACAATGAGCAGTTCTTC.

This clone has more than one count but fewer than ten. The CDR3 loop reads CASSQRSGGQETQYF. The DNA for the CDR3 is TGCGCCAGCAGCCAGCGTAGCGGGGGGCAAGAGACCCAGTACTTC. This chain links TRBV5-1 with TRBJ2-5, with 10 bases fitting TRBD2. Losses at the gene ends were 4 bases for V and 2 bases for J; bases not matched to a gene: 5. Germline V CDR1 and CDR2: SGHRS, YFSETQ. CDR3 length: 15 amino acids.

This rearrangement joins TRBV28 to TRBJ2-1, with D possibly TRBD1 on 6 matching bases. CDR3 length: 13 residues. The V end lost 2 bases, the J end lost 9 bases, and 11 bases lay between the germline ends. The germline V gene encodes CDR1 MDHEN and CDR2 SYDVKM. For the CDR3, the DNA is TGTGCCAGCAGTTTACAGGGGAGTGGTGAGCAGTTCTTC. This sequence encodes CASSLQGSGEQFF.

CDR3 residues: CASSLTGSSTDTQYF. The DNA of the CDR3 is TGTGCCAGCAGTTTGACTGGATCTAGCACAGATACGCAGTATTTT. J is TRBJ2-3 and V is TRBV27; D is uncertain. V was shortened by 3 bases and J by 0 bases, with 10 bases between the two germline ends. Looked up from germline, CDR1 is MNHEY and CDR2 is SMNVEV (reference sequence). This CDR3 spans 15 amino acids.

The chain combines TRBV28 with TRBJ2-5; 8 positions agree with TRBD2. The junction had 13 bases not matched to a gene; V was cut back by 4 bases and J by 0 bases. The CDR3 runs to 18 residues. CDR1 MDHEN and CDR2 SYDVKM come from the germline V gene. In nucleotides, the CDR3 is TGTGCCAGCAGTTCTTGGCCGGGAGGGCTCCAGTACCAAGAGACCCAGTACTTC. This sequence encodes CASSSWPGGLQYQETQYF.

The chain combines TRBV7-2 with TRBJ1-1; D is undetermined. CDR1 SGHTA and CDR2 FQGNSA come from the germline V gene. This CDR3 region has 12 residues. Between the trimmed V and J ends, which lost 8 bases and 11 bases, there was a span of 18 bases. The CDR3 loop is CASLPRGREAFF. CDR3 DNA sequence: TGTGCCAGCCTCCCCCGAGGTCGGGAGGCTTTCTTT.

This sequence joins TRBV19 and TRBJ2-5; 7 bases match TRBD2. The length of the CDR3 is 15 residues. The germline V gene encodes CDR1 LNHDA and CDR2 SQIVND (reference sequence). With V trimmed by 0 bases and J by 5 bases, 6 bases remained unmatched. The CDR3 coding sequence is TGTGCCAGTAGTATAGATCCTAGCGGACGGGAGACCCAGTACTTC. Translation: CASSIDPSGRETQYF.